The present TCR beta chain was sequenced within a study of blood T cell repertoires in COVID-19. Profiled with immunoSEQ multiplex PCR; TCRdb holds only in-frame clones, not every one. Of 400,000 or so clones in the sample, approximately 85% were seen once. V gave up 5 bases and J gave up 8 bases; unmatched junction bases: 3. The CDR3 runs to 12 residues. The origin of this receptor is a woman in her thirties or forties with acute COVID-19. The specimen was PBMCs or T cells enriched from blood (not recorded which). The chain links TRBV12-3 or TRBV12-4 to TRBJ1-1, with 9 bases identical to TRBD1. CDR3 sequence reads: CASSPGQGEAFF. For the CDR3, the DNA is TGTGCCAGCAGTCCGGGACAGGGAGAAGCTTTCTTT.